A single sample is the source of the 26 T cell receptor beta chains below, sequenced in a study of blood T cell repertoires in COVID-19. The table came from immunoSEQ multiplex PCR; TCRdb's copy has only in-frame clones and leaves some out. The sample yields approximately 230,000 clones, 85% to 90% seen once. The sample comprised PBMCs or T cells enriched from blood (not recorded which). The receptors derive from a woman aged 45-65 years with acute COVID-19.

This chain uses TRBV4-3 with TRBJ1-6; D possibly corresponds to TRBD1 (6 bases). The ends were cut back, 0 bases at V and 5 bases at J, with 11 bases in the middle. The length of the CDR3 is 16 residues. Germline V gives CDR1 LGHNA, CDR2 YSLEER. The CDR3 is CASSQEGAGNNSPLHF. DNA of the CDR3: TGCGCCAGCAGCCAAGAGGGGGCAGGGAATAATTCACCCCTCCACTTT.

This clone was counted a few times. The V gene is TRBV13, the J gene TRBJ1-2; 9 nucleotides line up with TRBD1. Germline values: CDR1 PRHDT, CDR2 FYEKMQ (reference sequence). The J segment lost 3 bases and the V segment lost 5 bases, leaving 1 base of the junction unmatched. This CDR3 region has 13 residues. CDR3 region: CASSRTGDYGYTF. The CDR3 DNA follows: TGTGCCAGCAGCCGGACAGGGGACTATGGCTACACCTTC.

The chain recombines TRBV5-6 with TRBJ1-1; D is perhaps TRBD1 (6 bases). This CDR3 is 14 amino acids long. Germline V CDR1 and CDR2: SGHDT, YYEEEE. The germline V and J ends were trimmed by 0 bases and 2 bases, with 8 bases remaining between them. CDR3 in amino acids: CASSLGQANTEAFF. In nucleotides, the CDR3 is TGTGCCAGCAGCTTGGGACAGGCCAACACTGAAGCTTTCTTT.

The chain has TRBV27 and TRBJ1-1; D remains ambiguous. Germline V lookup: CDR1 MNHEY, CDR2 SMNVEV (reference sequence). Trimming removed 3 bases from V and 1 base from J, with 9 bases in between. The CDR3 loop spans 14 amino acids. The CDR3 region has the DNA TGTGCCAGCAGTTTGAGGTTTTCGAACACTGAAGCTTTCTTT. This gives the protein CASSLRFSNTEAFF.

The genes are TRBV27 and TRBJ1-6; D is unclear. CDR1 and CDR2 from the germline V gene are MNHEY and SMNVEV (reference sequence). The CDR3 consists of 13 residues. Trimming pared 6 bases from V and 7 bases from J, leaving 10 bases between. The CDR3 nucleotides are TGTGCCAGCAGGACATGGGCCAATTCACCCCTCCACTTT. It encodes CASRTWANSPLHF.

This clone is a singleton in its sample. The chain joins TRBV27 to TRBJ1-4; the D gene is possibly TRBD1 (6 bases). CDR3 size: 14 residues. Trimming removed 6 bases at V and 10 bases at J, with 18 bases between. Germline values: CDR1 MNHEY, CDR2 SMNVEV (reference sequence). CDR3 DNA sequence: TGTGCCAGCAGACAATTACAGGGTTGGGGAAAACTGTTTTTT. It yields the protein CASRQLQGWGKLFF.

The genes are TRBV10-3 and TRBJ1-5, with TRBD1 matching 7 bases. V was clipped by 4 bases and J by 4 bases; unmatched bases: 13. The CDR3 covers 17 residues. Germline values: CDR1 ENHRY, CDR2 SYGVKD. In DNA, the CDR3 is TGTGCCATCAGTGGGGGACCGGGACAGCTAACGAATCAGCCCCAGCATTTT. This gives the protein CAISGGPGQLTNQPQHF.

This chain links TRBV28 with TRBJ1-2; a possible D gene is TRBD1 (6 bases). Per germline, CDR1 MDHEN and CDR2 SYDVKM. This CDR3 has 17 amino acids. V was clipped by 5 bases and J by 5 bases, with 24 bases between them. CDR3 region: CASSTKYGQTRVYGYTF. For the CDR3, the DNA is TGTGCCAGCAGTACCAAATACGGACAGACCCGCGTTTATGGCTACACCTTC.

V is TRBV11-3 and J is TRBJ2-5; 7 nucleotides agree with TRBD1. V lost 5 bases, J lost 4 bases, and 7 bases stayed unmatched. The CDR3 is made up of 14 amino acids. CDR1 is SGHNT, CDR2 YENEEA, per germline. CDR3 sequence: CASSLGRGSETQYF. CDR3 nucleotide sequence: TGTGCCAGCAGCCTTGGCAGGGGGTCAGAGACCCAGTACTTC. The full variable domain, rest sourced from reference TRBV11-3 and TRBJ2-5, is EAGVVQSPRYKIIEKKQPVAFWCNPISGHNTLYWYLQNLGQGPELLIRYENEEAVDDSQLPKDRFSAERLKGVDSTLKIQPAELGDSAVYLCASSLGRGSETQYFGPGTRLLVL.

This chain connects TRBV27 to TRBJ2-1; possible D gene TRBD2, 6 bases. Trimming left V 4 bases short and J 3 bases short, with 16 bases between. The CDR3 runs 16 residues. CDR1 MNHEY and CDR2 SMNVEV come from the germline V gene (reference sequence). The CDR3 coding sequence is TGTGCCAGCAGTTCGGGGTGGGGGACTCACTACAATGAGCAGTTCTTC. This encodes CASSSGWGTHYNEQFF.

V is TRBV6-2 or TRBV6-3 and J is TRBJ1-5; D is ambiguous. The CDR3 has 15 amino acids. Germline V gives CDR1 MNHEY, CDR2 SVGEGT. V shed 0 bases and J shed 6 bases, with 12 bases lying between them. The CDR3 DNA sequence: TGTGCCAGCAGTTACTCTTTGAGGGAACGTCAGCCCCAGCATTTT. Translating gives CASSYSLRERQPQHF.

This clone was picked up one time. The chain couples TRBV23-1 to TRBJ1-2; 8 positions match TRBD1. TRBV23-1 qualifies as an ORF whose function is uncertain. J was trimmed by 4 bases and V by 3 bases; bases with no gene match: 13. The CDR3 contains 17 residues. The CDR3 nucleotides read TGCGCCAGCAGTCAGGGACCTGGACAGGGAGAGAGCTATGGCTACACCTTC. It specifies CASSQGPGQGESYGYTF.

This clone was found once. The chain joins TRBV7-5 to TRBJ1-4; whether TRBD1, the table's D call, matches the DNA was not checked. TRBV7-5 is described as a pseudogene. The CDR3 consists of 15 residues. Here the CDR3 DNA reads TGTGTCAGAAGCTCAGCGGGACAGACTAATGAAAAACTGTTTTTT. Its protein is CVRSSAGQTNEKLFF.

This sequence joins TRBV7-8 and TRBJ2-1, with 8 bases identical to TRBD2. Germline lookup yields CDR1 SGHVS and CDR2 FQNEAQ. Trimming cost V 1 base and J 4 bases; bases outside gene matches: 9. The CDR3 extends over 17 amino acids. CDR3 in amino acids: CASSLGGAGGLYNEQFF. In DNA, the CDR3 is TGTGCCAGCAGCTTAGGGGGGGCGGGAGGTCTTTACAATGAGCAGTTCTTC.

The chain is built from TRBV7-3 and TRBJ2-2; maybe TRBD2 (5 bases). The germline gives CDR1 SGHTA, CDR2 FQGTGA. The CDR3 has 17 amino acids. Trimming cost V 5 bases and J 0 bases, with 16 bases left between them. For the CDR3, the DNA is TGTGCCAGCAGCCACCCCGGTGGTAGCGCGAACACCGGGGAGCTGTTTTTT. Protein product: CASSHPGGSANTGELFF.

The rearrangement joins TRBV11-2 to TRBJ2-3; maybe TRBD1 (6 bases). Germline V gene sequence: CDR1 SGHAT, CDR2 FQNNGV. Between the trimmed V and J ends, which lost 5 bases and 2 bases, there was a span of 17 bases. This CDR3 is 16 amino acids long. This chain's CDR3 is CASSAGHRVSTDTQYF. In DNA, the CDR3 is TGTGCCAGCAGCGCAGGCCACAGGGTTTCCACAGATACGCAGTATTTT.

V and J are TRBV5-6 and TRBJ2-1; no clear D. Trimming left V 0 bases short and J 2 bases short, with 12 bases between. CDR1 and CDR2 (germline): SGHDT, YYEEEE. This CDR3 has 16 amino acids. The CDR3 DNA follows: TGTGCCAGCAGCTTGGTTGCTAGACCCCCCTACAATGAGCAGTTCTTC. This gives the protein CASSLVARPPYNEQFF.

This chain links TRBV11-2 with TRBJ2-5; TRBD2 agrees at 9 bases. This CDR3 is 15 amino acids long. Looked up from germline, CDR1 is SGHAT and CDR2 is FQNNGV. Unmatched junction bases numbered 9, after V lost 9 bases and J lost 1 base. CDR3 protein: CASRGLAGSQETQYF. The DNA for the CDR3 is TGTGCCAGTAGGGGGCTAGCGGGATCCCAAGAGACCCAGTACTTC.

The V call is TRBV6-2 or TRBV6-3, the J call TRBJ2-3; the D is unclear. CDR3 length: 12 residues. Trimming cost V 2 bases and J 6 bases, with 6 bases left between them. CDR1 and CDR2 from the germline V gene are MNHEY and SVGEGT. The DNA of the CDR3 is TGTGCCAGCAGTTACCCCGCGGATACGCAGTATTTT. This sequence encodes CASSYPADTQYF.

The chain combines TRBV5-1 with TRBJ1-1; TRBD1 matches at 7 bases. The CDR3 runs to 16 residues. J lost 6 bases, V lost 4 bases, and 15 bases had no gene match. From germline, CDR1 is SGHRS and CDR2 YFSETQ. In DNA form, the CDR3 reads TGCGCCAGCAGCGCGGGACAGCTGCTAGGAACCTCTGAAGCTTTCTTT. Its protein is CASSAGQLLGTSEAFF.

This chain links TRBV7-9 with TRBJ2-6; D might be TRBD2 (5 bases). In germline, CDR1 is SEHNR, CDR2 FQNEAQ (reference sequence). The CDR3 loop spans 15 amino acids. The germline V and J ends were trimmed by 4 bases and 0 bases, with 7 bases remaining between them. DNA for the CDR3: TGTGCCAGCAGCTCCGGAGGCTCTGGGGCCAACGTCCTGACTTTC. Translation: CASSSGGSGANVLTF.

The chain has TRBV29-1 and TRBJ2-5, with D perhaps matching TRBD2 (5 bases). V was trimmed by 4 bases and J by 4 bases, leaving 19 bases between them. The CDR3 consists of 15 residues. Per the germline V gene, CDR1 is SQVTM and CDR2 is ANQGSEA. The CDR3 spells CSVVLVSVVGETQYF. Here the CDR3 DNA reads TGCAGCGTTGTACTAGTTTCCGTGGTGGGAGAGACCCAGTACTTC.

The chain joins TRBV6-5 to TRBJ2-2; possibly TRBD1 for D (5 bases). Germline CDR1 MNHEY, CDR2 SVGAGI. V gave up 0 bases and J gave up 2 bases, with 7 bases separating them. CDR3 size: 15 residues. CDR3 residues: CASSYSGENTGELFF. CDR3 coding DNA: TGTGCCAGCAGTTACTCAGGGGAAAACACCGGGGAGCTGTTTTTT.

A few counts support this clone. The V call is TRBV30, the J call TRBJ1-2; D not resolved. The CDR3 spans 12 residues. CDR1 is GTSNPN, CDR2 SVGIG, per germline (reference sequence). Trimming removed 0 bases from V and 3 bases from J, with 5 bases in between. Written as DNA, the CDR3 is TGTGCCTGGAGTGTACAGTACTATGGCTACACCTTC. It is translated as CAWSVQYYGYTF.

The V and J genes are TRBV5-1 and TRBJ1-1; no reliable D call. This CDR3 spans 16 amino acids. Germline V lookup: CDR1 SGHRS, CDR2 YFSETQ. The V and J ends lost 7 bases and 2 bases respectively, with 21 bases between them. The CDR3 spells CASGLSPVMSNTEAFF. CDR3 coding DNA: TGCGCCAGCGGACTTTCCCCCGTCATGTCCAACACTGAAGCTTTCTTT. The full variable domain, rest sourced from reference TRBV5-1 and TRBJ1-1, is KAGVTQTPRYLIKTRGQQVTLSCSPISGHRSVSWYQQTPGQGLQFLFEYFSETQRNKGNFPGRFSGRQFSNSRSEMNVSTLELGDSALYLCASGLSPVMSNTEAFFGQGTRLTVV.

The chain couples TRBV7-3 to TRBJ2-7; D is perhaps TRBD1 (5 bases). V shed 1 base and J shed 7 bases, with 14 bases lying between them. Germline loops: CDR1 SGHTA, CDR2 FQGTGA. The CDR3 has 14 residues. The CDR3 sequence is CASSLNPGLGEQYF. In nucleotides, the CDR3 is TGTGCCAGCAGCTTAAACCCAGGGTTGGGGGAGCAGTACTTC.